These 25 T cell receptor beta chains were sequenced from one sample in a study of OX40 agonist ivuxolimab in advanced cancers. Here immunoSEQ multiplex PCR was the method, and the copy in TCRdb shows in-frame clones only, minus some. The table has 55,000 to 65,000 clones, around 86% seen once. Here the sequenced sample was CD4+ or CD8+ T cells sorted from blood, taken in a trial of the OX40 agonist ivuxolimab. All receptors derive from an adult with an advanced solid tumor such as melanoma, head and neck, liver or kidney cancer.

This chain joins TRBV19 and TRBJ2-3; 7 bases fit TRBD2. V was clipped by 7 bases and J by 8 bases; unmatched bases: 9. The CDR3 loop spans 13 amino acids. Germline V CDR1 and CDR2: LNHDA, SQIVND (reference sequence). In DNA form, the CDR3 reads TGTGCCAGTAAGGAAGACAGACTAGCTACGCAGTATTTT. It is translated as CASKEDRLATQYF.

The genes are TRBV6-6 and TRBJ1-1; D unclear. The CDR3 length is 13 residues. The V and J ends lost 4 bases and 5 bases respectively, with 11 bases between them. The V gene's germline CDR1 is MNHNY and CDR2 SVGAGI (reference sequence). The CDR3 loop reads CASSFGQETEAFF. The CDR3 nucleotides read TGTGCCAGCAGTTTTGGGCAGGAGACTGAAGCTTTCTTT.

CDR3 in amino acids: CAISEAGTGGAREKLFF. The CDR3 bases are TGTGCCATCAGTGAGGCCGGGACAGGGGGCGCAAGGGAAAAACTGTTTTTT. This sequence joins TRBV10-3 and TRBJ1-4; TRBD1 matches 12 bases. V lost 2 bases to trimming and J lost 8 bases; unmatched junction nucleotides: 9. Germline V gene data show CDR1 as ENHRY and CDR2 as SYGVKD. This CDR3 region has 17 residues.

The chain joins TRBV5-1 to TRBJ1-1; D gene ambiguous. Germline CDR1 SGHRS, CDR2 YFSETQ. V was shortened by 0 bases and J by 4 bases, with 10 bases between the two germline ends. This CDR3 has 14 amino acids. In nucleotides, the CDR3 is TGCGCCAGCAGCTTGGGACCCGGTAGCACTGAAGCTTTCTTT. Translating it yields CASSLGPGSTEAFF.

The genes are TRBV2 and TRBJ1-6; D gene uncertain. The CDR3 extends over 13 amino acids. V was clipped by 8 bases and J by 7 bases, with 12 bases between them. Germline CDR1 and CDR2: SNHLY and FYNNEI. The CDR3 nucleotides are TGTGCCAGCCTCCGGAGGGAAAATTCACCCCTCCACTTT. It translates to CASLRRENSPLHF.

The chain joins TRBV29-1 to TRBJ2-6; D is perhaps TRBD2 (5 bases). V lost 4 bases and J lost 4, with 14 bases in between. CDR3 length: 15 residues. From germline, CDR1 is SQVTM and CDR2 ANQGSEA. CDR3 nucleotide sequence: TGCAGCGTTGGGTCGGGATCGACCGGGGCCAACGTCCTGACTTTC. It is translated as CSVGSGSTGANVLTF. Filled out from reference TRBV29-1 and TRBJ2-6, the complete variable domain reads SAVISQKPSRDICQRGTSLTIQCQVDSQVTMMFWYRQQPGQSLTLIATANQGSEATYESGFVIDKFPISRPNLTFSTLTVSNMSPEDSSIYLCSVGSGSTGANVLTFGAGSRLTVL.

J is TRBJ1-1 and V is TRBV6-1; D is unclear. The CDR3 runs 13 residues. The V gene's germline CDR1 is MNHNS and CDR2 SASEGT. The V end was cut by 7 bases, the J end by 4 bases, with 13 bases between. CDR3 bases: TGTGCCAGCAATTCCGGAGAGGTCACTGAAGCTTTCTTT. Amino acid sequence: CASNSGEVTEAFF.

The rearrangement links TRBV18 to TRBJ2-5, with D perhaps TRBD2 (5 bases). The CDR3 runs to 14 residues. V was clipped by 5 bases and J by 0 bases, with 10 bases between them. CDR1 is KGHSH and CDR2 is LQKENI in the germline V gene. Here the CDR3 DNA reads TGTGCCAGCTCAGCCGGGGTGTACCAAGAGACCCAGTACTTC. Translating it yields CASSAGVYQETQYF. Together with reference TRBV18 and TRBJ2-5, the CDR3 gives the full variable domain: NAGVMQNPRHLVRRRGQEARLRCSPMKGHSHVYWYRQLPEEGLKFMVYLQKENIIDESGMPKERFSAEFPKEGPSILRIQQVVRGDSAAYFCASSAGVYQETQYFGPGTRLLVL.

This rearrangement joins TRBV6-1 to TRBJ1-6; D is perhaps TRBD1 (5 bases). The CDR3 loop spans 14 amino acids. Germline V gene data show CDR1 as MNHNS and CDR2 as SASEGT. Deletions cut 6 bases from V and 6 bases from J, with 12 bases between. The CDR3 DNA is TGTGCCAGCAGCCGGGACCGATCTAATTCACCCCTCCACTTT. Translated: CASSRDRSNSPLHF.

V is TRBV6-6 and J is TRBJ2-1; tentative D call: TRBD2 (6 bases). The germline V gene has CDR1 MNHNY and CDR2 SVGAGI (reference sequence). V gave up 11 bases and J gave up 9 bases, with 17 bases separating them. This CDR3 has 12 residues. In DNA form, the CDR3 reads TGTGCCGGCCGCGGCGGGGTCGGTGAGCAGTTCTTC. It yields the protein CAGRGGVGEQFF.

This clone appeared a single time. The CDR3 region is CASSQDVGTGAFF. CDR3 nucleotide sequence: TGCGCCAGCAGCCAAGATGTGGGGACGGGGGCTTTCTTT. The rearrangement links TRBV4-1 to TRBJ1-1; tentative D call: TRBD1 (5 bases). The CDR3 contains 13 residues. Germline V gene data show CDR1 as MGHRA and CDR2 as YSYEKL. Trimming cost V 0 bases and J 11 bases, with 13 bases left between them.

The V gene is TRBV6-1, the J gene TRBJ1-1; no clear D gene. V lost 4 bases, J lost 0 bases, and 12 bases lay in between. This CDR3 contains 15 residues. The germline CDR1 and CDR2 sequences are MNHNS and SASEGT. CDR3 in DNA: TGTGCCAGCAGTGGGTGGGCCGACTTGAACACTGAAGCTTTCTTT. Amino acids: CASSGWADLNTEAFF.

This clone has more than one count but fewer than ten. The V call is TRBV14, the J call TRBJ1-6; D gene unclear. CDR3 length: 15 residues. V lost 4 bases and J lost 7, with 14 bases in between. In germline, CDR1 is SGHDN, CDR2 FVKESK. CDR3 coding DNA: TGTGCCAGCAGCCGGAGGACGGAAACCAATTCACCCCTCCACTTT. Its translation: CASSRRTETNSPLHF.

The DNA of the CDR3 is TGTGCCAGCTCACCCCAGGGTCAGGGTGTTACCCTGTTTTTT. This codes for CASSPQGQGVTLFF. The V gene is TRBV18, the J gene TRBJ1-4; tentatively, D is TRBD1 (5 bases). V dropped 3 bases and J dropped 14 bases, with 19 bases sitting between them. CDR3 length equals 14 residues. Germline V CDR1 and CDR2: KGHSH, LQKENI.

The chain links TRBV12-5 to TRBJ1-3; D is unclear. The CDR3 has 14 residues. From germline, CDR1 is LGHNT and CDR2 FRNRAP. The V end lost 11 bases, the J end lost 0 bases, and 14 bases lay between the germline ends. The CDR3, as DNA: TGTGCTTGTCCGGTGGGGAGCTCTGGAAACACCATATATTTT. Protein product: CACPVGSSGNTIYF.

The V and J genes are TRBV19 and TRBJ1-5; D is undetermined. Germline lookup yields CDR1 LNHDA and CDR2 SQIVND (reference sequence). This CDR3 comprises 16 residues. The V and J ends lost 5 bases and 0 bases respectively, with 14 bases between them. This CDR3 reads CASSSGRIYSNQPQHF. Written as DNA, the CDR3 is TGTGCCAGTAGTTCGGGTCGAATCTATAGCAATCAGCCCCAGCATTTT.

The CDR3: CASSVAWGEGYEQYF. In DNA form, the CDR3 reads TGTGCCAGCAGCGTAGCTTGGGGGGAGGGGTACGAGCAGTACTTC. This chain joins TRBV9 and TRBJ2-7, with TRBD2 identical over 7 bases. Trimming cost V 0 bases and J 4 bases; bases outside gene matches: 7. The germline CDR1 and CDR2 sequences are SGDLS and YYNGEE. There are 15 residues in the CDR3.

The chain uses TRBV12-5 and TRBJ1-3; D gene unclear. V was pared by 3 bases and J by 6 bases, with 27 bases between. The germline gives CDR1 LGHNT, CDR2 FRNRAP. This CDR3 has 19 residues. CDR3 DNA: TGTGCTAGTGGTTTCCTCGACGGCGGGAGCGGATTTCGAGAAAACACCATATATTTT. It yields the protein CASGFLDGGSGFRENTIYF.

The V and J genes are TRBV6-5 and TRBJ1-1; perhaps TRBD1 as D (5 bases). Germline values: CDR1 MNHEY, CDR2 SVGAGI. Trimming took off 6 bases at V and 5 bases at J, with 19 bases between the two ends. The CDR3 loop spans 15 amino acids. CDR3 region: CASRAMAGLGTEAFF. The CDR3 DNA follows: TGTGCCAGCAGGGCAATGGCGGGGCTCGGAACTGAAGCTTTCTTT.

This rearrangement joins TRBV6-5 to TRBJ1-5, with 7 positions matching TRBD1. Germline V CDR1 and CDR2: MNHEY, SVGAGI. The CDR3 has 14 residues. Unmatched junction bases numbered 7, after V lost 4 bases and J lost 7 bases. This CDR3 is CASSFRQGLQPQHF. In nucleotides, the CDR3 is TGTGCCAGCAGTTTCCGACAGGGATTACAGCCCCAGCATTTT.

This chain links TRBV7-2 with TRBJ1-1; D gene unclear. The CDR3 extends over 15 amino acids. The germline V gene has CDR1 SGHTA and CDR2 FQGNSA. Trimming cost V 5 bases and J 1 base, with 14 bases left between them. The CDR3 loop reads CASSREWSGNTEAFF. The CDR3 bases are TGTGCCAGCAGCCGGGAATGGTCAGGGAACACTGAAGCTTTCTTT.

The V call is TRBV2, the J call TRBJ1-4; D is unresolved. CDR1 and CDR2 from the germline V gene are SNHLY and FYNNEI. Deletions cut 8 bases from V and 4 bases from J, with 11 bases between. The CDR3 totals 13 residues. The CDR3 coding sequence is TGTGCCAGCCGCATAACCCTTAATGAAAAACTGTTTTTT. Its protein product is CASRITLNEKLFF.

V is TRBV6-5 and J is TRBJ2-5, with 8 nucleotides matching TRBD1. CDR1 is MNHEY, CDR2 SVGAGI, per germline. V lost 5 bases, J lost 2 bases, and 1 base stayed unmatched. The CDR3 contains 13 residues. CDR3 sequence reads: CASSRDRQETQYF. The CDR3 region has the DNA TGTGCCAGCAGTCGGGACAGGCAAGAGACCCAGTACTTC.

The V gene is TRBV2, the J gene TRBJ2-1; 10 bases align to TRBD2. The germline CDR1 and CDR2 sequences are SNHLY and FYNNEI. The CDR3 is 14 residues long. The V gene end was trimmed by 7 bases and the J gene end by 5 bases; junction bases not matched to a gene: 5. The CDR3 loop is CASTRTSGNNEQFF. Here the CDR3 DNA reads TGTGCCAGCACCCGGACTAGCGGAAACAATGAGCAGTTCTTC.

The chain is built from TRBV7-9 and TRBJ2-7; D call uncertain. The CDR3 runs 11 residues. V was cut by 1 base and J by 4 bases, with 2 bases left in between. The germline gives CDR1 SEHNR, CDR2 FQNEAQ (reference sequence). Here the CDR3 DNA reads TGTGCCAGCAGCTTAGAGTACGAGCAGTACTTC. Translated: CASSLEYEQYF.